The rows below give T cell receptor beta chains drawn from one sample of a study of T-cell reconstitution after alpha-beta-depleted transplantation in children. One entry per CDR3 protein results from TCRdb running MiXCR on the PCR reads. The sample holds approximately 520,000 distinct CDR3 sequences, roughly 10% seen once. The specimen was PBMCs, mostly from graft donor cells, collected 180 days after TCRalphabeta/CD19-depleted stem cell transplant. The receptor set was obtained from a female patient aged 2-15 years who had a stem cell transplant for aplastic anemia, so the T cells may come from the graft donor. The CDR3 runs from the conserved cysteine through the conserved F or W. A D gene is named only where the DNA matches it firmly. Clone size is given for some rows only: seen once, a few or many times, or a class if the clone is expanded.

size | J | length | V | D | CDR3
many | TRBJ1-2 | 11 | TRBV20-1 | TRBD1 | CSASAGGGYTF
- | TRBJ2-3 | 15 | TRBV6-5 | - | CASSYSTPTTDTQYF
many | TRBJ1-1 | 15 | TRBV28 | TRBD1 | CASSPGTGGNTEAFF
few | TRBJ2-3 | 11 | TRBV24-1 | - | CATSDGIPQYF
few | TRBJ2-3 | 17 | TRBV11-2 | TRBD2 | CASSLNGAGGPVDTQYF
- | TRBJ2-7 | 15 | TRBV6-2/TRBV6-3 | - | CASSRGRRFTYEQYF
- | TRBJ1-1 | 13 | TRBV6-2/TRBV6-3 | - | CASTKSGNTEAFF
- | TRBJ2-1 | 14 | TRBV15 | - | CATRVLGGGGEQFF
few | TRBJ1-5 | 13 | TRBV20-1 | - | CSVGQNANQPQHF
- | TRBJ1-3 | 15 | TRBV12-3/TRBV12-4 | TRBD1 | CASSLARGAGNTIYF
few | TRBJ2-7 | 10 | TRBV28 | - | CAIQRVEQYF
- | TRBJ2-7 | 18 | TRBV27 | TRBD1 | CASSSLSHRGPMEIEQYF
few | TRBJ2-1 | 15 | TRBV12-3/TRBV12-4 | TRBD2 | CASSATSGSYNEQFF
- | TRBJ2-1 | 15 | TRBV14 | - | CASSLLLRSYNEQFF
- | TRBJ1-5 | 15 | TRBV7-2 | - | CASSLVRGGNQPQHF
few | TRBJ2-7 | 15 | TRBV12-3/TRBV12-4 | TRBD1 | CASSRPTGVYDEQYF
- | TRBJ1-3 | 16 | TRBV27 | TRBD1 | CASSLPRDRGGNTIYF
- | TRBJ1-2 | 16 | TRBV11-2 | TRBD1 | CASSLDLGQGIRGYTF
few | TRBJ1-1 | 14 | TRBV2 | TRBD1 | CASSAGQGLGEAFF
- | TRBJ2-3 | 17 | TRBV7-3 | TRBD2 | CASSLGTSGRHTDTQYF
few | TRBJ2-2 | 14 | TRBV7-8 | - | CASSLVPGPGELFF
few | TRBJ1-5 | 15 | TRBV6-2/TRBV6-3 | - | CASSYSGLPNQPQHF
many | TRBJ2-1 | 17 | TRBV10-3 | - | CAISEYRGHSSYNEQFF
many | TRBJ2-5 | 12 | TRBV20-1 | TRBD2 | CSALAGGKTQYF
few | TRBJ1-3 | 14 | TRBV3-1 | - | CASSTGVYGNTIYF
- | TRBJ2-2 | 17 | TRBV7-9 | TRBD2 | CASSARLAGGPTGELFF
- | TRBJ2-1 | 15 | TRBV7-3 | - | CASSRGGPTYNEQFF
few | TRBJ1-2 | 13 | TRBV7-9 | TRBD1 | CASSMGQGPGYTF
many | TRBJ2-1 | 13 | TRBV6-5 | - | CASSYQGGREQFF
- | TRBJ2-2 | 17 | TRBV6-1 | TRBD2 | CASSHDSGTSARRELFF
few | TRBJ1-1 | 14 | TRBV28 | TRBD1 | CASSFGTGTTEAFF
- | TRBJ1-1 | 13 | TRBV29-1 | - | CSVLPGARTEAFF
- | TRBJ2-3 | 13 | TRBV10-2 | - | CASRVEITDTQYF
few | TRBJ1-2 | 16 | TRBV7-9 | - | CASSSSVGDYNYGYTF
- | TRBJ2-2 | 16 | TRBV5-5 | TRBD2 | CASSRSGRVTTGELFF
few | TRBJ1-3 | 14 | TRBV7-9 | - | CASSLAALGNTIYF
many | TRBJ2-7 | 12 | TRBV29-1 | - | CSVAGPPYEQYF
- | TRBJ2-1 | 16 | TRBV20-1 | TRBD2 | CSARDLRGTSASEQFF
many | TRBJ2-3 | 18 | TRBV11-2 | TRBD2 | CASPKTGTSGRQTDTQYF
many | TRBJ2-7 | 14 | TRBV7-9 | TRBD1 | CASSQGQGSYEQYF